This T cell receptor beta chain was observed in a study of T cell responses to AZD1222 COVID-19 vaccine. Study outcomes and limitations: Nearly half of spike-specific TCRs reportedly go after variant regions that carry no mutations.

Pooling covered second doses at about 4 or about 12 weeks. Sequencing was performed with immunoSEQ multiplex PCR; in TCRdb, only in-frame clones are kept and a portion is missing. The table includes about 130,000 clones, about 92% detected once. The CDR3 is 11 amino acids. Trimming stripped 3 bases from V and 3 bases from J, with 6 bases between. Germline V gene data show CDR1 as DFQATT and CDR2 as SNEGSKA (reference sequence). In the case of this clone: Its target is unknown.

The source of this sequence is an adult who received the AZD1222 COVID-19 vaccine. The input for sequencing was peripheral blood, taken 28 days after the second AZD1222 dose. This chain links TRBV20-1 with TRBJ2-7; D is ambiguous. Written as DNA, the CDR3 is TGCAGTGCTAGTTCCCTCTACGAGCAGTACTTC. This encodes CSASSLYEQYF.